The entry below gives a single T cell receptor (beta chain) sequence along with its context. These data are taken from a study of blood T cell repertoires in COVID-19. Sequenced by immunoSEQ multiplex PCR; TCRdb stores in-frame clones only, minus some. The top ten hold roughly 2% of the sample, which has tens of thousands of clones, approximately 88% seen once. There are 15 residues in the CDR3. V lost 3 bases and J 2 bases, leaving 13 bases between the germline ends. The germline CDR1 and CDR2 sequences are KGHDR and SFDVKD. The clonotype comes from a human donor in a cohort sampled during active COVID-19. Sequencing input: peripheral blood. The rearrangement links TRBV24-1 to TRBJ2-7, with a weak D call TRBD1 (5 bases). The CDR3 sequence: CATSDPRTRTYEQYF. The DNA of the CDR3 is TGTGCCACCAGTGATCCCAGGACAAGGACCTACGAGCAGTACTTC.